A selection of T cell receptor beta chains follows, all from one sample in a study of T-cell reconstitution after alpha-beta-depleted transplantation in children. TCRdb re-analysed the PCR reads in MiXCR, keeping a single row per CDR3 protein. The top ten clones hold 1.1% of a sample with about 640,000 distinct CDR3 sequences, roughly 15% of them seen once. The material sequenced was PBMCs from the stem cell graft donor, taken from the stem cell graft. All receptors derive from a human donor who donated a stem cell graft to a child with acute myeloid leukemia. Both conserved end residues are trimmed from each CDR3. Fields, in order: J gene, V gene, CDR3 protein.

TRBJ1-1 TRBV20-1 SARFRGKRAEAF
TRBJ2-1 TRBV5-1 ASSTRDRAGNEQF
TRBJ2-1 TRBV5-6 ASSLGNSYNEQF
TRBJ2-1 TRBV29-1 SVDRGGGHNEQF
TRBJ2-7 TRBV30 AWGRMREQN
TRBJ1-1 TRBV20-1 SARVRMNTEAF
TRBJ1-5 TRBV20-1 SASFQSLNQPQH
TRBJ1-2 TRBV7-2 ASSLRQGANYGYT
TRBJ2-2 TRBV9 ASSVALGELF
TRBJ2-5 TRBV6-5 ASSYTRIEETQY
TRBJ2-5 TRBV29-1 SVERQEPGETQY
TRBJ1-4 TRBV7-9 ASSPEQGAVRLF
TRBJ2-5 TRBV10-3 AISPRDTVPETQY
TRBJ2-5 TRBV20-1 SARDDGGGETQY
TRBJ2-2 TRBV20-1 SASSFANTGELF
TRBJ2-3 TRBV7-9 ASSLSGHSITDTQY
TRBJ2-7 TRBV5-1 ASRRGDEQY
TRBJ1-1 TRBV12-3/TRBV12-4 ASSPGFFNTEAF
TRBJ2-4 TRBV6-1 ASSEDGVLNIQY
TRBJ2-2 TRBV20-1 SARKRRTGVTGELF
TRBJ2-3 TRBV5-1 ASSPNMDRRGTDTQY
TRBJ2-5 TRBV20-1 SARGGVETQY
TRBJ2-1 TRBV12-3/TRBV12-4 ASSFGPILLDEQF
TRBJ2-7 TRBV9 ASSARRDRPTYEQY
TRBJ1-2 TRBV29-1 SVPKGYGYT
TRBJ2-2 TRBV6-6 ASSTMGTGELF
TRBJ2-3 TRBV5-6 ASSSYPTSTDTQY
TRBJ1-5 TRBV20-1 SAATGPRGNQPQH
TRBJ1-5 TRBV20-1 SALYAGSNQPQH